This entry features one T cell receptor (beta chain) sequence. Profiled with immunoSEQ multiplex PCR; TCRdb holds only in-frame clones, not every one. The sample holds hundreds of thousands of clones; about 88% are singletons and the top ten take about 10%. The source of the sample is a study of Ad26.COV2.S vaccination and SARS-CoV-2 variants. Treatment reported: roughly 18 received Ad26.COV2.S at low or high dose, single or two shots; about 5 received placebo; per-sample allocation not given. All samples were drawn on day 63, counting from the first vaccine or placebo injection. The germline CDR1 and CDR2 sequences are SGHRS and YFSETQ. Trimming cost V 0 bases and J 0 bases; bases outside gene matches: 4. The CDR3 extends over 16 amino acids.

The V and J genes are TRBV5-1 and TRBJ1-1, with 8 nucleotides matching TRBD1. Sequences were derived from peripheral blood, sampled in a trial of Ad26.COV2.S vaccine versus placebo. The receptor comes from a person aged 18-60 years who received the Ad26.COV2.S COVID-19 vaccine or a placebo. CDR3: CASSLARDRMNTEAFF. Written as DNA, the CDR3 is TGCGCCAGCAGCTTGGCAAGGGACAGGATGAACACTGAAGCTTTCTTT. The full variable domain, completed using reference TRBV5-1 and TRBJ1-1, is KAGVTQTPRYLIKTRGQQVTLSCSPISGHRSVSWYQQTPGQGLQFLFEYFSETQRNKGNFPGRFSGRQFSNSRSEMNVSTLELGDSALYLCASSLARDRMNTEAFFGQGTRLTVV.